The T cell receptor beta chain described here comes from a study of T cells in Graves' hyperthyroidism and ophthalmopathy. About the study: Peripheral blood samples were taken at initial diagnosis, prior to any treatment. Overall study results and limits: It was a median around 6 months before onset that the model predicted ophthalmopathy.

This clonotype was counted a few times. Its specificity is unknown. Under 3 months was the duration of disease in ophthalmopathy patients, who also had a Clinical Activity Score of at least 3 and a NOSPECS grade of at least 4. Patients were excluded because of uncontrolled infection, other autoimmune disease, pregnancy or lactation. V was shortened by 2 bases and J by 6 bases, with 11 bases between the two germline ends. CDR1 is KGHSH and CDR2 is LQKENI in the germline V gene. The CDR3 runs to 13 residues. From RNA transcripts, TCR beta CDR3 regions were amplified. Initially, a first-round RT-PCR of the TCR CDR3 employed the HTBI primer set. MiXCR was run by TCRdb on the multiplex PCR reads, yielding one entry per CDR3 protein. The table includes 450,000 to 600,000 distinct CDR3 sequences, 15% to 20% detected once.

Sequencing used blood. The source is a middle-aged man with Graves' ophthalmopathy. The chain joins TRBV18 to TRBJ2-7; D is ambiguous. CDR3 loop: CASSPYGSFEQYF. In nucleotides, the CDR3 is TGTGCCAGCTCACCATATGGCTCATTCGAGCAGTACTTC.